Reported below is one T cell receptor beta chain. Its antigen is still unknown. This entry comes from a study of shared clonotypes between healthy human individuals. The table came from immunoSEQ multiplex PCR; TCRdb's copy has only in-frame clones and leaves some out. In the table there are about 2.2 million clones, 90% to 95% of which are singletons. Germline assignment: CDR1 SGHAT and CDR2 FQNNGV. V was clipped by 4 bases and J by 1 base, with 10 bases between them. The CDR3 is 14 amino acids. CD45RO-negative cells were positively selected for CCR7, leaving out terminally differentiated effector memory CD45RA+ cells. Donors comprised healthy HIV-negative adults lacking recent acute infections or vaccinations. Only Caucasian adults living in Nashville, Tennessee made up the donor group. Study-level findings and limits: The sampled material consisted only of blood, and tissue repertoires are likely to differ.

This receptor was obtained from a man younger than 35 in good health. Some clones in this sample may be carry-over from other donors' samples. The chain couples TRBV11-2 to TRBJ2-5; tentatively, D is TRBD2 (5 bases). The sample taken for sequencing was naive CD8+ T cells from PBMCs. The chain's CDR3 is CASSWPGTQETQYF. Written as DNA, the CDR3 is TGTGCCAGCAGCTGGCCGGGAACCCAAGAGACCCAGTACTTC. Variable domain in full (rest from reference TRBV11-2 and TRBJ2-5): EAGVAQSPRYKIIEKRQSVAFWCNPISGHATLYWYQQILGQGPKLLIQFQNNGVVDDSQLPKDRFSAERLKGVDSTLKIQPAKLEDSAVYLCASSWPGTQETQYFGPGTRLLVL.